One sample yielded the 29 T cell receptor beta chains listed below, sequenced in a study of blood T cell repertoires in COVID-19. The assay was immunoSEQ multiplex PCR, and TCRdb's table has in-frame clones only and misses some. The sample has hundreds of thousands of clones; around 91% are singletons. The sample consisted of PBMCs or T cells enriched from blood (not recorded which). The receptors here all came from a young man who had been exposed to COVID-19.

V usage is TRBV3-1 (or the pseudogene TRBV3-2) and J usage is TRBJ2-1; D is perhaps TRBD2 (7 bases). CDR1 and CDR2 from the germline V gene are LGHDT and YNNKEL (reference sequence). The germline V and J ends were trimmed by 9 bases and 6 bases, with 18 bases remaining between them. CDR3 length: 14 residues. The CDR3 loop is CASTERGRANEQFF. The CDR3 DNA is TGTGCCAGTACAGAAAGGGGGAGGGCCAATGAGCAGTTCTTC.

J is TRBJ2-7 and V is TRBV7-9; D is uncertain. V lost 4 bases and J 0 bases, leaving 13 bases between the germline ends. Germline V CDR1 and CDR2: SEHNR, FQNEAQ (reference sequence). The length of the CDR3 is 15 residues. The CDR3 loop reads CASSWRQSNSYEQYF. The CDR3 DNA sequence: TGTGCCAGCAGCTGGCGGCAGAGTAACTCCTACGAGCAGTACTTC. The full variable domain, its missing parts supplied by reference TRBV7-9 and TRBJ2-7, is DTGVSQNPRHKITKRGQNVTFRCDPISEHNRLYWYRQTLGQGPEFLTYFQNEAQLEKSRLLSDRFSAERPKGSFSTLEIQRTEQGDSAMYLCASSWRQSNSYEQYFGPGTRLTVT.

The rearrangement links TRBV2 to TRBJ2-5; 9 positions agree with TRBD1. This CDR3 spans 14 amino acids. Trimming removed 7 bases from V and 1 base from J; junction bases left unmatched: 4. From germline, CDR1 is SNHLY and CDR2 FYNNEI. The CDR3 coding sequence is TGTGCCAGCAACGACAGGGGGACCCAAGAGACCCAGTACTTC. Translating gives CASNDRGTQETQYF.

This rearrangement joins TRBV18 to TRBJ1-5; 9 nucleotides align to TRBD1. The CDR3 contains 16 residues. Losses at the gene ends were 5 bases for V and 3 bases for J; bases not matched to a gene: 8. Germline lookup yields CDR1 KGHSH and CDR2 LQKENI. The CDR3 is CASSTPDRGNNQPQHF. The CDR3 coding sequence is TGTGCCAGCTCAACTCCGGACAGGGGCAACAATCAGCCCCAGCATTTT.

The CDR3 nucleotides read TGTGCCAGCAGTTACTCGAGGGACAGGGAAAGGAATGAGCAGTTCTTC. Translating gives CASSYSRDRERNEQFF. The V and J genes are TRBV6-5 and TRBJ2-1, with 9 bases aligning to TRBD1. V lost 0 bases, J lost 7 bases, and 7 bases stayed unmatched. The germline CDR1 and CDR2 sequences are MNHEY and SVGAGI. The CDR3 covers 16 residues.

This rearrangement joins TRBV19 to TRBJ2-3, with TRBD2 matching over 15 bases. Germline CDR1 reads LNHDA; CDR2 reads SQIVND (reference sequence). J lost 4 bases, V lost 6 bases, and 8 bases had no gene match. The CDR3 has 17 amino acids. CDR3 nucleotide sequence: TGTGCCAGTAGGCGGACTAGCGGGGGGGCCAGGGCAGATACGCAGTATTTT. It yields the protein CASRRTSGGARADTQYF.

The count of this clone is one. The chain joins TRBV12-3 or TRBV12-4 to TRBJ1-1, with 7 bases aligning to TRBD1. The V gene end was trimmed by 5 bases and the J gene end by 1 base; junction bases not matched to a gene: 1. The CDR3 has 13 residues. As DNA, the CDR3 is TGTGCCAGCAGTCGACAGGGGAACACTGAAGCTTTCTTT. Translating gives CASSRQGNTEAFF.

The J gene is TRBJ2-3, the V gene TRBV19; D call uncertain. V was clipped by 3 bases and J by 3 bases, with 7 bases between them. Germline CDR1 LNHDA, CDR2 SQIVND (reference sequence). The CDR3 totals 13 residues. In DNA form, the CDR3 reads TGTGCCAGTAGTATTTACAAGACAGATACGCAGTATTTT. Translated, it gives CASSIYKTDTQYF.

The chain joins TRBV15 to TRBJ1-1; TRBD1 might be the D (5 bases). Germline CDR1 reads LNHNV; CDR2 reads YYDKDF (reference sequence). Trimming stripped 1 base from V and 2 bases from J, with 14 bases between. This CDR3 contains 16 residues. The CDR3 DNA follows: TGTGCCACCAGCAGAGGTGGAGGAGGGGTTAACACTGAAGCTTTCTTT. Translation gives CATSRGGGGVNTEAFF.

CDR3 region: CASSPSETQYF. The CDR3 region has the DNA TGTGCCAGCAGCCCTTCAGAGACCCAGTACTTC. J is TRBJ2-5 and V is TRBV7-2; D unclear. Per the germline V gene, CDR1 is SGHTA and CDR2 is FQGNSA. The CDR3 spans 11 residues. Trimming took 5 bases from V and 4 from J, leaving 5 bases between them.

CDR3 region: CASLPIFDRDNSPLHF. The CDR3 DNA follows: TGCGCCAGCCTCCCTATATTCGACAGAGATAATTCACCCCTCCACTTT. V usage is TRBV4-1 and J usage is TRBJ1-6; weak D call: TRBD1 (5 bases). The CDR3 extends over 16 amino acids. CDR1 and CDR2 (germline): MGHRA, YSYEKL. The ends were cut back, 8 bases at V and 5 bases at J, with 19 bases in the middle.

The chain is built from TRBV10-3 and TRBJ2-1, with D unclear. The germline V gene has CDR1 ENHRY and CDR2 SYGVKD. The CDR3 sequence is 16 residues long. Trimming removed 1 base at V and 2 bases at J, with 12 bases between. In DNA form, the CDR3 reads TGTGCCATCAGTGAGTTGAACCAGAAAACCTACAATGAGCAGTTCTTC. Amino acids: CAISELNQKTYNEQFF.

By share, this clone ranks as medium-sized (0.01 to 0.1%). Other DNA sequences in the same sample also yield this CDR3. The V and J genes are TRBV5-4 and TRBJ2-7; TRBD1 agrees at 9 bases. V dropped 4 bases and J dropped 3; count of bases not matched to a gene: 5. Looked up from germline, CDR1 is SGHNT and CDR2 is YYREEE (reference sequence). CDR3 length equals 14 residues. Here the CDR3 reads CASSRGTGSYEQYF. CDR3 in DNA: TGTGCCAGCAGCCGAGGGACAGGGAGCTACGAGCAGTACTTC.

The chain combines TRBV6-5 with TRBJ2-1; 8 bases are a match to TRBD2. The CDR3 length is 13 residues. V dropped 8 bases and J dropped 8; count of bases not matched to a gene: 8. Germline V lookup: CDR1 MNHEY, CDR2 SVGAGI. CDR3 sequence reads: CASPGTSFHEQFF. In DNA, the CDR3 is TGTGCCAGCCCCGGGACTAGTTTCCATGAGCAGTTCTTC.

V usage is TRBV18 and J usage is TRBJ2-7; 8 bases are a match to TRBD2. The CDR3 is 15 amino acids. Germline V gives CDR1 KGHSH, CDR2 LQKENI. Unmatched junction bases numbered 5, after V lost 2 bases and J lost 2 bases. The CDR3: CASSPTGGATYEQYF. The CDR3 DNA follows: TGTGCCAGCTCACCAACCGGGGGGGCGACCTACGAGCAGTACTTC.

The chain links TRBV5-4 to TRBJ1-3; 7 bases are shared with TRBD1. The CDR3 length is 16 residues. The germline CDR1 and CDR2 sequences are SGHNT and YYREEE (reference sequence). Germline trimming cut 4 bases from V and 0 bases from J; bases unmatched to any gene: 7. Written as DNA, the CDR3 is TGTGCCAGCAGCAGGACAGGACCACACTCTGGAAACACCATATATTTT. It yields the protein CASSRTGPHSGNTIYF. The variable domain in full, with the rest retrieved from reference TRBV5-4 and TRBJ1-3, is ETGVTQSPTHLIKTRGQQVTLRCSSQSGHNTVSWYQQALGQGPQFIFQYYREEENGRGNFPPRFSGLQFPNYSSELNVNALELDDSALYLCASSRTGPHSGNTIYFGEGSWLTVV.

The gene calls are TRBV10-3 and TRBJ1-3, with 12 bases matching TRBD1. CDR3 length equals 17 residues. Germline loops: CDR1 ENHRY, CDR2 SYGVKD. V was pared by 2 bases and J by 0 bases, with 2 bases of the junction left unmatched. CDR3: CAISEGTGGYSGNTIYF. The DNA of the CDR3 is TGTGCCATCAGTGAGGGGACAGGGGGCTACTCTGGAAACACCATATATTTT.

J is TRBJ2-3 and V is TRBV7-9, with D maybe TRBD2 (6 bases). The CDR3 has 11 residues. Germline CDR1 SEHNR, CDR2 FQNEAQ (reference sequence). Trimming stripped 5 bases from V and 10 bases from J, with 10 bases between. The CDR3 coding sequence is TGTGCCAGCAGCCCGGGGGTCCCGCAGTATTTT. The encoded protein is CASSPGVPQYF. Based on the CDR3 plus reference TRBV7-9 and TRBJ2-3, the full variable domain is DTGVSQNPRHKITKRGQNVTFRCDPISEHNRLYWYRQTLGQGPEFLTYFQNEAQLEKSRLLSDRFSAERPKGSFSTLEIQRTEQGDSAMYLCASSPGVPQYFGPGTRLTVL.

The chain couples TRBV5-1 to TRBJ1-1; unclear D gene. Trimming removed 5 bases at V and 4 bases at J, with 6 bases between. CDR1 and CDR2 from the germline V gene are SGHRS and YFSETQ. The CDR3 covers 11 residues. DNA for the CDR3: TGCGCCAGCAGTCTAGGCACTGAAGCTTTCTTT. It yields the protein CASSLGTEAFF.

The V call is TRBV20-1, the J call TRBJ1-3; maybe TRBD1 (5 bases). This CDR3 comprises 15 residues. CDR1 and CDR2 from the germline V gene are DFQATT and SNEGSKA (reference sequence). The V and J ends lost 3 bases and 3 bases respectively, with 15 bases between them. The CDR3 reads CSASLRGSDGNTIYF. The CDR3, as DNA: TGCAGTGCTAGTTTAAGGGGCTCAGATGGAAACACCATATATTTT.

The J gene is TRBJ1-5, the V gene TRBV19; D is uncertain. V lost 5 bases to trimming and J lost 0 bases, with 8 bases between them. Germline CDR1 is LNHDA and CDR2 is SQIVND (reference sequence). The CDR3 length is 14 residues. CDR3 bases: TGTGCCAGTAGTCTGGGGAGTAGCAATCAGCCCCAGCATTTT. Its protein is CASSLGSSNQPQHF.

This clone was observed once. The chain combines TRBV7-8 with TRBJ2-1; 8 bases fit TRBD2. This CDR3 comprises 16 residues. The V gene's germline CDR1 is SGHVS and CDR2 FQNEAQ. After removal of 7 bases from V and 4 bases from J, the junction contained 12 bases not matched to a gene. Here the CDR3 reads CASTQLGGGRYNEQFF. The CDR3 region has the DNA TGTGCCAGCACCCAGCTAGGCGGGGGGCGGTACAATGAGCAGTTCTTC.

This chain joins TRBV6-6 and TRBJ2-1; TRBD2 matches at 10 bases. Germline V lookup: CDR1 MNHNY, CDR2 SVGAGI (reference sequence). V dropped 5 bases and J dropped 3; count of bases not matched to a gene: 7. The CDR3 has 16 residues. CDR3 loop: CASSMLAGAFYNEQFF. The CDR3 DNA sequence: TGTGCCAGCAGTATGCTAGCGGGGGCTTTCTACAATGAGCAGTTCTTC.

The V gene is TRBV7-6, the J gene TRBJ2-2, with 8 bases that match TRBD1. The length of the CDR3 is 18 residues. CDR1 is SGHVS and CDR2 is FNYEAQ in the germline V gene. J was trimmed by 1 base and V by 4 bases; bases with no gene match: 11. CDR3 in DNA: TGTGCCAGCAGCTCCGCCTCAGGGGGCTTGTTGAACACCGGGGAGCTGTTTTTT. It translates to CASSSASGGLLNTGELFF.

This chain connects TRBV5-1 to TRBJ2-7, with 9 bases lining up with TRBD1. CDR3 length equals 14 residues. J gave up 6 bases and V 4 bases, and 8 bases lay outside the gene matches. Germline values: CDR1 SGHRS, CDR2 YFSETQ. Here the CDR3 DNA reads TGCGCCAGCAGCGGCGGGACAGGGAGAACCGAGCAGTACTTC. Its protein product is CASSGGTGRTEQYF.

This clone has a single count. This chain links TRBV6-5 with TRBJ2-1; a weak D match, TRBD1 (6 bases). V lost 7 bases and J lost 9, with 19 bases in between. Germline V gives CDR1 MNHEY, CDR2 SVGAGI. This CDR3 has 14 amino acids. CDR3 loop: CASTQVQGSVEQFF. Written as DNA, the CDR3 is TGTGCCAGCACCCAAGTGCAGGGGAGCGTTGAGCAGTTCTTC.

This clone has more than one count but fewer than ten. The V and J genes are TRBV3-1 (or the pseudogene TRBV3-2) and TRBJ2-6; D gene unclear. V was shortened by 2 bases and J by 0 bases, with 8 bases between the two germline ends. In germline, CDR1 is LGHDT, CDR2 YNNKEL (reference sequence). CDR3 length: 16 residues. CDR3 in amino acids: CASSQSQVSGANVLTF. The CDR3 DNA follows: TGTGCCAGCAGCCAATCGCAGGTCTCTGGGGCCAACGTCCTGACTTTC.

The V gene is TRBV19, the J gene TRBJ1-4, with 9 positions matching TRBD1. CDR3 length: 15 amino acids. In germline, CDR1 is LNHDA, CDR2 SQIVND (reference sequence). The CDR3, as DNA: TGTGCACGTCCCGGGACAGGGCCGGGAGCTGAAAAACTGTTTTTT. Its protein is CARPGTGPGAEKLFF.

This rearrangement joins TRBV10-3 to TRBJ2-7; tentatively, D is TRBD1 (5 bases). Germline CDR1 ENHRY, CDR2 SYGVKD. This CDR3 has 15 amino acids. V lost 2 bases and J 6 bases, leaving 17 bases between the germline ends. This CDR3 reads CAISERNQGVSEQYF. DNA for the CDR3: TGTGCCATCAGTGAGCGGAATCAAGGGGTCTCCGAGCAGTACTTC.